The clone carrying this T cell receptor (beta chain) was counted at least ten times. Antigen: not known. These data originate in a study of CD8 T cells in ankylosing spondylitis. Per the germline V gene, CDR1 is DFQATT and CDR2 is SNEGSKA (reference sequence). This CDR3 spans 12 amino acids. Trimming stripped 3 bases from V and 6 bases from J, with 12 bases between. Library preparation for TCR beta used quantitative 5'-RACE with molecular barcodes. TCRdb ran MiXCR on the 5' RACE reads and lists one entry per CDR3 protein. The sample has 230,000 or so distinct CDR3 sequences; 20% to 30% are singletons. The study's findings and limits: Disease-linked clones bore a CD8+ phenotype, appearing relatively rarely in peripheral blood. What seemed typical of ankylosing spondylitis blood was a TCR beta motif built from eight highly homologous variants.

The TCR originated in a male donor with ankylosing spondylitis or in good health (not recorded which). Material: blood, either unsorted or a sorted T cell fraction (not recorded which). The chain combines TRBV20-1 with TRBJ2-7; D is perhaps TRBD1 (5 bases). In nucleotides, the CDR3 is TGCAGTGCTAGGTCCCCCCAGGGCGAGCAGTACTTC. Translation gives CSARSPQGEQYF.